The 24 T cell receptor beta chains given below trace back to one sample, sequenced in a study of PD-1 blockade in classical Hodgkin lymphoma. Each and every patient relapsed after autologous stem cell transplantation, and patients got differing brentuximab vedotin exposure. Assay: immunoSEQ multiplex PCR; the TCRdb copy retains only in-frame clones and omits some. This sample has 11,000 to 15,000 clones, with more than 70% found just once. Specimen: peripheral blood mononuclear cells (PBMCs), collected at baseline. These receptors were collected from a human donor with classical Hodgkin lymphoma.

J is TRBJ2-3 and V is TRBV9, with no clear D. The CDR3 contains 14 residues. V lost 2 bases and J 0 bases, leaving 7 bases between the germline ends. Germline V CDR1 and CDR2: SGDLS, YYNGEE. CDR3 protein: CASSVAGSTDTQYF. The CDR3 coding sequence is TGTGCCAGCAGCGTGGCAGGCAGCACAGATACGCAGTATTTT.

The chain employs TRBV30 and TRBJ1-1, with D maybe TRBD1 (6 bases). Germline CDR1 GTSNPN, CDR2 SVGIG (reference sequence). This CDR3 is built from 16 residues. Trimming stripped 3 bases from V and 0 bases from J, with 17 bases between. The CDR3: CAWRAGAYPMNTEAFF. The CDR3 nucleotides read TGTGCCTGGAGGGCAGGGGCGTACCCGATGAACACTGAAGCTTTCTTT.

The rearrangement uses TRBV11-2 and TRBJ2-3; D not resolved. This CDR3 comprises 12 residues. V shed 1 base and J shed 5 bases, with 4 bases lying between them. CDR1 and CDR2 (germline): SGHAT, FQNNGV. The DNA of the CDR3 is TGTGCCAGCAGCTTAGTTTTAGATACGCAGTATTTT. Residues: CASSLVLDTQYF.

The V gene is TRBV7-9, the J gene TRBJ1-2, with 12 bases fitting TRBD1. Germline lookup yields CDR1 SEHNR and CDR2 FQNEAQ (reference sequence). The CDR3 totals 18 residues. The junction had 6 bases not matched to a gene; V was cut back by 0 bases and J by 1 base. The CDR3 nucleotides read TGTGCCAGCAGCTTAGCCGGGACAGGGGGCGCGGGTAACTATGGCTACACCTTC. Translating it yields CASSLAGTGGAGNYGYTF. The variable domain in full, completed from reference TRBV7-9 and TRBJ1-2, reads DTGVSQNPRHKITKRGQNVTFRCDPISEHNRLYWYRQTLGQGPEFLTYFQNEAQLEKSRLLSDRFSAERPKGSFSTLEIQRTEQGDSAMYLCASSLAGTGGAGNYGYTFGSGTRLTVV.

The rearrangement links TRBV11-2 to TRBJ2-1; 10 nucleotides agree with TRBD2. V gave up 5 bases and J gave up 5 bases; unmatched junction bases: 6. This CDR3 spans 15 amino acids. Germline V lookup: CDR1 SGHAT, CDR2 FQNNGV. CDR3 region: CASSPSGRDNNEQFF. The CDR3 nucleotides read TGTGCCAGCAGCCCTAGCGGGAGAGATAACAATGAGCAGTTCTTC.

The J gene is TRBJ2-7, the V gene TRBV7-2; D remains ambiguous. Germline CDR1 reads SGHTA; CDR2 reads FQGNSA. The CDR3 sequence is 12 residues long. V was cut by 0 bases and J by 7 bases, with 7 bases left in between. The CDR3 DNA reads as TGTGCCAGCAGCTTAGCGGGAAGAGAGCAGTACTTC. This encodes CASSLAGREQYF.

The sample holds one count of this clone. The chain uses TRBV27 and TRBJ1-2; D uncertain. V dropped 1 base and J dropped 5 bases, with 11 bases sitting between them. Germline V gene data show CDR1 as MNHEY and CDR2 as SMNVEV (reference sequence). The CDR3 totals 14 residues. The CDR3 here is CASSLFFADYGYTF. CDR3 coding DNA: TGTGCCAGCAGTTTATTTTTTGCAGATTATGGCTACACCTTC.

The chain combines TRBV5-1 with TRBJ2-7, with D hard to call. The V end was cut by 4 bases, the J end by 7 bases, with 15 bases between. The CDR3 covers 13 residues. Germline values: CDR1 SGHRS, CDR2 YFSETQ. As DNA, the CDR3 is TGCGCCAGCAGCCTAGGGCCGAATGGGGAGCAGTACTTC. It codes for CASSLGPNGEQYF.

CDR3 in amino acids: CASSTFTWADATNEKLFF. CDR3 nucleotide sequence: TGTGCCAGCAGCACATTTACGTGGGCAGATGCAACTAATGAAAAACTGTTTTTT. The V gene is TRBV7-9, the J gene TRBJ1-4; D not certain. V lost 5 bases to trimming and J lost 0 bases, with 19 bases between them. Germline V CDR1 and CDR2: SEHNR, FQNEAQ (reference sequence). The CDR3 is 18 amino acids.

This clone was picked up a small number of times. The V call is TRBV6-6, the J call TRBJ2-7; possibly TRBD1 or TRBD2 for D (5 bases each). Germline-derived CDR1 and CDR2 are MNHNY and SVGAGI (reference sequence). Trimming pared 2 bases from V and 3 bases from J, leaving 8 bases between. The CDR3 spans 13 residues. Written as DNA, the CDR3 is TGTGCCAGCAGTTACGGGGGTTTCTACGAGCAGTACTTC. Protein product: CASSYGGFYEQYF.

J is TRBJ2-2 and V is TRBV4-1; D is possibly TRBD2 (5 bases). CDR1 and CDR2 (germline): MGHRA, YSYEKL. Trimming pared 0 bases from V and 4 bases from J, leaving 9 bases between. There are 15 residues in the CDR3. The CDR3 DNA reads TGCGCCAGCAGCCAAGATCAGCGGTTCACCGGGGAGCTGTTTTTT. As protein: CASSQDQRFTGELFF.

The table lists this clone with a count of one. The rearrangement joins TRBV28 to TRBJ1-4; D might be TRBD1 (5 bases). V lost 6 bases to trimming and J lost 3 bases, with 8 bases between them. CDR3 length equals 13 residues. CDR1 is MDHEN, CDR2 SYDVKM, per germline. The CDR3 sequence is CASSRDANEKLFF. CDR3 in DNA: TGTGCCAGCAGCCGGGACGCTAATGAAAAACTGTTTTTT.

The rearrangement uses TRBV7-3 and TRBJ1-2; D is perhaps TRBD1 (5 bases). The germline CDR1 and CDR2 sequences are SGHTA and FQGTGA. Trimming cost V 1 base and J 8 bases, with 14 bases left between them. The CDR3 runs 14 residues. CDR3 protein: CASSLNPHGDGYTF. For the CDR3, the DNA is TGTGCCAGCAGCTTAAACCCCCACGGGGACGGCTACACCTTC.

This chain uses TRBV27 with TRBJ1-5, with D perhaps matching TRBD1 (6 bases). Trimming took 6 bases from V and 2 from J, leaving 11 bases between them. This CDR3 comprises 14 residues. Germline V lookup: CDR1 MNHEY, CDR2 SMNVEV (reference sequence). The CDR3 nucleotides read TGTGCCAGCAGAGGGGGTGGTCGCAATCAGCCCCAGCATTTT. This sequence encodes CASRGGGRNQPQHF.

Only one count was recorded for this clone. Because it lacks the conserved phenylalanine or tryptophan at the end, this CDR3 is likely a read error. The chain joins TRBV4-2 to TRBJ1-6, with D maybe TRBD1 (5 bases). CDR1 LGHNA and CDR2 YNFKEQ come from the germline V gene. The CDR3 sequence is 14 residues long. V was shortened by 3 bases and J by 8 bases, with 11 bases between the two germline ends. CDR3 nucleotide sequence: TGTGCCAGCAGCCAGGGGGGGGAGTATTCACCCCTCCACCTT. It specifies CASSQGGEYSPLHL.

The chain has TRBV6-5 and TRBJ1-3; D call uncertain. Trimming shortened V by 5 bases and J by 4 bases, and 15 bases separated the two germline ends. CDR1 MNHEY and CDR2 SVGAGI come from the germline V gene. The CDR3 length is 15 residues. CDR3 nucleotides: TGTGCCAGCAGTCGCGCCAGTCGCTGGGGAAACACCATATATTTT. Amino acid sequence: CASSRASRWGNTIYF.

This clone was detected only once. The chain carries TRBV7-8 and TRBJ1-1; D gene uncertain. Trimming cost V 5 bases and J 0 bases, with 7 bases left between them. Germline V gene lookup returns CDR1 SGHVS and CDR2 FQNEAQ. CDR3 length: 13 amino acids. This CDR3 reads CASSEGMNTEAFF. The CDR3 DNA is TGTGCCAGCAGCGAGGGTATGAACACTGAAGCTTTCTTT.

CDR3 DNA sequence: TGTGCCAGCAGCATTAGCTCCTACGAGCAGTACTTC. Its protein is CASSISSYEQYF. The chain recombines TRBV5-6 with TRBJ2-7; D is uncertain. The CDR3 has 12 amino acids. Germline CDR1 SGHDT, CDR2 YYEEEE. The V gene lost 4 bases and the J gene lost 0 bases, with 5 bases spanning the gap.

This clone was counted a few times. CDR3 sequence reads: CASSQAGAHEQYF. DNA of the CDR3: TGTGCCAGCAGTCAAGCGGGAGCCCACGAGCAGTACTTC. The rearrangement joins TRBV27 to TRBJ2-7, with TRBD2 matching over 8 bases. V shed 5 bases, J shed 5 bases, and the junction held 5 bases outside the gene matches. This CDR3 has 13 residues. CDR1 and CDR2 (germline): MNHEY, SMNVEV (reference sequence).

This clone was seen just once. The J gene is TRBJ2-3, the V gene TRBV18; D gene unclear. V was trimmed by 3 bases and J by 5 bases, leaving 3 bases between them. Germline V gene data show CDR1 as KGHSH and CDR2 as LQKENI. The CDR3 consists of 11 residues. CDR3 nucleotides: TGTGCCAGCTCACCGGGAGATACGCAGTATTTT. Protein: CASSPGDTQYF.

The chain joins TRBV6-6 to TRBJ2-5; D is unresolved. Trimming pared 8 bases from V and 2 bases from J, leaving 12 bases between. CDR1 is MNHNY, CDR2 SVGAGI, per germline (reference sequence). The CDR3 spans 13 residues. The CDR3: CASLRALQETQYF. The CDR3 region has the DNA TGTGCCAGCCTCCGGGCCTTACAAGAGACCCAGTACTTC.

This chain's CDR3 is CASSARGQNSPLHF. DNA for the CDR3: TGTGCCAGTAGTGCGAGGGGGCAGAATTCACCCCTCCACTTT. This chain connects TRBV19 to TRBJ1-6, with 7 positions matching TRBD1. This CDR3 contains 14 residues. CDR1 LNHDA and CDR2 SQIVND come from the germline V gene (reference sequence). The V and J ends lost 5 bases and 7 bases, in that order; junction bases with no gene match: 5. Combining the CDR3 with reference TRBV19 and TRBJ1-6 gives the whole variable domain DGGITQSPKYLFRKEGQNVTLSCEQNLNHDAMYWYRQDPGQGLRLIYYSQIVNDFQKGDIAEGYSVSREKKESFPLTVTSAQKNPTAFYLCASSARGQNSPLHFGNGTRLTVT.

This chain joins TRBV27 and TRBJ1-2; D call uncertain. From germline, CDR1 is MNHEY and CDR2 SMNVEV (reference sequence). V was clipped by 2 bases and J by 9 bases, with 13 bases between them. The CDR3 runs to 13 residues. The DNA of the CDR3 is TGTGCCAGCAGTTTAGTTGTGGGTGACAGCTACACCTTC. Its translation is CASSLVVGDSYTF.

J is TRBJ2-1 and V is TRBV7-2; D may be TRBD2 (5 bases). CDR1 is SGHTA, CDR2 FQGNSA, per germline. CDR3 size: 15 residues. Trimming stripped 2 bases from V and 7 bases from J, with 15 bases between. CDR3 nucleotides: TGTGCCAGCAGCTTAAGGCTAGCAGCTCAAAATGAGCAGTTCTTC. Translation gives CASSLRLAAQNEQFF. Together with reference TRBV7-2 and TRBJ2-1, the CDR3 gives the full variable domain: GAGVSQSPSNKVTEKGKDVELRCDPISGHTALYWYRQSLGQGLEFLIYFQGNSAPDKSGLPSDRFSAERTGGSVSTLTIQRTQQEDSAVYLCASSLRLAAQNEQFFGPGTRLTVL.